This T cell receptor (beta chain) was observed in a study of radiotherapy plus CTLA-4 blockade in lung cancer. As for the study in general: Roughly 17% of patients responded objectively, and roughly 34% achieved disease control. Points from the study as a whole: Early shifts in blood T cell clones, with interferon-beta, reportedly predicted response best. Following radiotherapy plus ipilimumab, tumor-derived TCR clones expanded in the blood.

The CDR3 loop spans 13 amino acids. Looked up from germline, CDR1 is SGHRS and CDR2 is YFSETQ. V was cut by 0 bases and J by 12 bases, with 13 bases left in between. Repertoires were generated with immunoSEQ multiplex PCR, while TCRdb's copy carries only in-frame clones and drops some. The repertoire holds 30,000 or so clones, with roughly 70% as singletons. CTLA-4 blockade using ipilimumab, together with focal radiation, was received by patients with chemo-refractory metastatic non-small-cell lung cancer. This clone has only one observation. Its antigen is as yet unknown. This material consisted of peripheral blood, taken from a patient treated with radiotherapy plus ipilimumab. The TCR was taken from a human donor with non-small cell lung cancer who had stable disease on radiotherapy plus ipilimumab. The chain is built from TRBV5-1 and TRBJ2-1; D is undetermined. The DNA for the CDR3 is TGCGCCAGCAGCTTGGGCGGAGTGGCTGCGCAGTTCTTC. Its protein product is CASSLGGVAAQFF.